This T cell receptor (beta chain) was recorded in a study of cytomegalovirus exposure and HLA in healthy donors. This clone appeared a single time. Its target is unknown. Whole-study results and caveats: The tendency of first-cohort TCR clusters to co-occur in the 120 validation repertoires was the finding of a later analysis.

Sequencing was performed with immunoSEQ multiplex PCR; in TCRdb, only in-frame clones are kept and a portion is missing. Among under 150,000 clones, 85% to 90% were seen once, and the ten largest hold about 6%. This sequence originates from a woman younger than 35 in good health and CMV-seropositive. The sequenced sample was PBMCs.

CDR3 loop: CASSGGQRYTEAFF. The CDR3 region has the DNA TGTGCCAGCAGTGGTGGACAGCGATACACTGAAGCTTTCTTT. This sequence joins TRBV2 and TRBJ1-1; the D gene is possibly TRBD1 (6 bases). The V end was cut by 4 bases, the J end by 3 bases, with 12 bases between. Germline V lookup: CDR1 SNHLY, CDR2 FYNNEI. The CDR3 consists of 14 residues.